This paragraph reports one TCR beta chain. V gave up 3 bases and J gave up 5 bases; unmatched junction bases: 14. The CDR3 consists of 17 residues. Reverse transcription used about 0.45 to 1 ug RNA and random hexamers. TCRdb redid the calling of the immunoSEQ multiplex PCR reads with MiXCR, one entry per CDR3 protein. The sample has under 200,000 distinct CDR3 sequences, 90% to 96% seen once. The data stem from a study of CD8 T cells in Susac syndrome. The chain recombines TRBV12-3 or TRBV12-4 with TRBJ2-5, with 8 positions matching TRBD2. The receptor's source is a human donor with Susac syndrome. Sequenced: CD4+ T cells from PBMCs. The CDR3 protein is CASSFGTSGRSGETQYF. CDR3 coding DNA: TGTGCCAGCAGTTTCGGGACCAGCGGGAGAAGTGGTGAGACCCAGTACTTC.